This is a list of T cell receptor beta chains from one sample in a study of neurological immune-mediated disorders. TCRdb recomputed calls from the 5' RACE reads with MiXCR, one row per CDR3 protein. The sample yields about 21,000 distinct CDR3 sequences, roughly 14% seen once. What was sequenced was PBMCs. All receptors derive from a female donor with HTLV-1-associated myelopathy (HAM/TSP). CDR3s include the opening cysteine and the closing phenylalanine or tryptophan. Fields, in order: CDR3 DNA, CDR3 protein, V gene, clone size, J gene, D gene. A D gene is named only where the DNA matches it firmly. A row's size may be missing; if present it is once, few, many or a size class.

TGTGCCAGCAGCTTCGGGCCGGCGAACACCGGGGAGCTGTTTTTT CASSFGPANTGELFF TRBV7-2 many TRBJ2-2 -
TGCAGTGCTTCCGAGAGTCACGAGCAGTACTTC CSASESHEQYF TRBV20-1 many TRBJ2-7 -
TGCGCCAGCAGATATGGACAGGGGAAATCAGATACGCAGTATTTT CASRYGQGKSDTQYF TRBV5-1 - TRBJ2-3 TRBD1
TGCAGTGCTAGCCCCTCTAGCGGGAACACAGATACGCAGTATTTT CSASPSSGNTDTQYF TRBV20-1 large TRBJ2-3 TRBD2
TGCAGTGCTAGAGGGACAGCGATGAACACTGAAGCTTTCTTT CSARGTAMNTEAFF TRBV20-1 many TRBJ1-1 -
TGTGCCAGCAGCTCCACCGGGACAGGGGAATCCTACGAGCAGTACTTC CASSSTGTGESYEQYF TRBV5-4 - TRBJ2-7 TRBD1
TGTGCCAGCAGCCAAGACGGAGCCGGGGGCGCGGACTATGGCTACACCTTC CASSQDGAGGADYGYTF TRBV4-2 many TRBJ1-2 -
TGCAGTGCTAGCGTTCCAGGGGCCGCTGGCAATCAGCCCCAGCATTTT CSASVPGAAGNQPQHF TRBV20-1 many TRBJ1-5 -
TGTGCCAGCAGTTTTCTAGGTGGGGAGACCCAGTACTTC CASSFLGGETQYF TRBV12-3/TRBV12-4 many TRBJ2-5 -
TGCGCCAGCAGCCCTACAGGGGGCGGAGGCTACACCTTC CASSPTGGGGYTF TRBV5-1 many TRBJ1-2 TRBD1
TGTGCCAGCAGCGGAAAGGTCGGGAACACCGGGGAGCTGTTTTTT CASSGKVGNTGELFF TRBV6-5 many TRBJ2-2 -
TGTGCCAGCAGCCCAGACCGGGACTCCTACGAGCAGTACTTC CASSPDRDSYEQYF TRBV11-2 - TRBJ2-7 -
TGCAGTGCCACGGACAGGGGGAGCGGCGAGCAGTACTTC CSATDRGSGEQYF TRBV20-1 few TRBJ2-7 TRBD1
TGTGCCAGCAGTTTAACGTCGTGGGCGGACGAGCAGTACTTC CASSLTSWADEQYF TRBV28 many TRBJ2-7 -
TGCAGTGCTCATGACAGGGAAAACTATGGCTACACCTTC CSAHDRENYGYTF TRBV20-1 many TRBJ1-2 TRBD1
TGCGCCAGCAGCGGTGGGGCCCAAGAGACCCAGTACTTC CASSGGAQETQYF TRBV5-1 many TRBJ2-5 -
TGCAGCGTGGGAACAGGGAGCAAACCCGAGACCCAGTACTTC CSVGTGSKPETQYF TRBV29-1 - TRBJ2-5 -
TGTGCCAGCAGCCCATTTGGAGAGACCCAGTACTTC CASSPFGETQYF TRBV7-9 many TRBJ2-5 -
TGTGCCAGCAGCGTAAAGCAATATGGCTACACCTTC CASSVKQYGYTF TRBV6-1 - TRBJ1-2 -
TGTGCCAGCAGCCTCCTTGGACTAGCGGATAGACCCTACGAGCAGTACTTC CASSLLGLADRPYEQYF TRBV7-2 many TRBJ2-7 TRBD2
TGCAGTGCTAGGGGGTGCAGCCCCCGCGAGCAGTACTTC CSARGCSPREQYF TRBV20-1 - TRBJ2-7 -